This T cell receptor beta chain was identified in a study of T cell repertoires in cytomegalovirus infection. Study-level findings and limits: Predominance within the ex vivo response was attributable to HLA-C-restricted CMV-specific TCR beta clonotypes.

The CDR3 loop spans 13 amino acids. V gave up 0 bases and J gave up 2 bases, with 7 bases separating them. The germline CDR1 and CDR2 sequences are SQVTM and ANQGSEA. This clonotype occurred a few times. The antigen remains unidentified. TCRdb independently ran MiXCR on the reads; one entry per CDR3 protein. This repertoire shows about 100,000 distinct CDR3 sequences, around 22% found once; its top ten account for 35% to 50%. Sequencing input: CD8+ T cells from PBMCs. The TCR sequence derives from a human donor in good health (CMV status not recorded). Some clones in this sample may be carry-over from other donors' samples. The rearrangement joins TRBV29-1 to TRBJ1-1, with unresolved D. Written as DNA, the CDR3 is TGCAGCGTTGAAGATCCTGAAAACACTGAAGCTTTCTTT. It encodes CSVEDPENTEAFF.